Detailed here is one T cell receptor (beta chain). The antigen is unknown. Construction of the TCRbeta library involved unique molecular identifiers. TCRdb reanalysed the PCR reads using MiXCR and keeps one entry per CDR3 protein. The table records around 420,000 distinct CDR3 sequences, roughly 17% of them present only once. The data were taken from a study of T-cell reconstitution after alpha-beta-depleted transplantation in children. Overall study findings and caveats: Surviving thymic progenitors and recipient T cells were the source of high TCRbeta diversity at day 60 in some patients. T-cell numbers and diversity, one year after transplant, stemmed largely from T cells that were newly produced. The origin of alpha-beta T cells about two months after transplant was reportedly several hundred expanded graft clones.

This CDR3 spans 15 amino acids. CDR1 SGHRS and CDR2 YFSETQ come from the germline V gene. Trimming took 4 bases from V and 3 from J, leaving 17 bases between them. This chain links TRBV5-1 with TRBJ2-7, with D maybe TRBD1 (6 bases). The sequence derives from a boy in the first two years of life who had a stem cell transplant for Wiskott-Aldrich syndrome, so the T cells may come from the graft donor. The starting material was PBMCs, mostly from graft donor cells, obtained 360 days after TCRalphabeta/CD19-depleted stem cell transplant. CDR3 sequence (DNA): TGCGCCAGCAGCCCCCAGGGGTCAGGGGTCTACGAGCAGTACTTC. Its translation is CASSPQGSGVYEQYF.